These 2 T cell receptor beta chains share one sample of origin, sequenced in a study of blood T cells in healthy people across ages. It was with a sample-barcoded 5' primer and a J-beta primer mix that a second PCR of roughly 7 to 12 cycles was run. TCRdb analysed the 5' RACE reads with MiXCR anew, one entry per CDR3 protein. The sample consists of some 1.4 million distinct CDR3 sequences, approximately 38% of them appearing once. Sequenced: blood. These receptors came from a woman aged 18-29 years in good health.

As DNA, the CDR3 is TGTGCCAGCAGCCAAGGACAGCCTGGAAACACCATATATTTT. It yields the protein CASSQGQPGNTIYF. The gene calls are TRBV7-2 and TRBJ1-3; D possibly corresponds to TRBD1 (6 bases). V was cut by 5 bases and J by 2 bases, with 10 bases left in between. Germline CDR1 reads SGHTA; CDR2 reads FQGNSA. The CDR3 is 14 residues long.

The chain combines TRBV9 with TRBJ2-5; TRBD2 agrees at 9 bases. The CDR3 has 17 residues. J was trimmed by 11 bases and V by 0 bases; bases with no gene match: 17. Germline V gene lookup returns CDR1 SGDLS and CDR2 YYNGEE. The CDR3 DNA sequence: TGTGCCAGCAGCGTAGGAGGGGCTAGCGGGGACTACAATGAGCAGTACTTC. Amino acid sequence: CASSVGGASGDYNEQYF.